Reported below is one TCR beta chain. Its antigen remains unidentified. Germline loops: CDR1 SGHNT, CDR2 YYREEE (reference sequence). The CDR3 consists of 13 residues. V shed 1 base and J shed 7 bases, with 8 bases lying between them. The donor population consisted of healthy HIV-negative adults with no recent acute infections or vaccinations. CD4+ cell separation produced CD45RA+ naive and CD45RA-negative memory subsets. Here immunoSEQ multiplex PCR was the method, and the copy in TCRdb shows in-frame clones only, minus some. Found here are more than 2,000,000 clones, approximately 93% of them singletons; the top ten hold roughly 0.36%. This entry is derived from a study of shared clonotypes between healthy human individuals. Study observations and caveats: Generally, naive subsets (rather than memory subsets) showed larger estimated richness.

The specimen was naive CD4+ T cells from PBMCs. The subset here: CD45RA+ positively selected. V usage is TRBV5-4 and J usage is TRBJ2-2; D remains ambiguous. The receptor was isolated from a man aged 18 to 30 in good health. Some clones in this sample may be carry-over from other donors' samples. The CDR3 spells CASSLRSVGELFF. DNA for the CDR3: TGTGCCAGCAGCTTGCGTTCGGTCGGGGAGCTGTTTTTT. The full variable domain, with the rest looked up from reference TRBV5-4 and TRBJ2-2, is ETGVTQSPTHLIKTRGQQVTLRCSSQSGHNTVSWYQQALGQGPQFIFQYYREEENGRGNFPPRFSGLQFPNYSSELNVNALELDDSALYLCASSLRSVGELFFGEGSRLTVL.